This T cell receptor (beta chain) was sequenced for a study of monozygotic twins with inflammatory bowel disease. Findings and limits, study-wide: Among IBD patients, fewer clonotypes were shared with others than among healthy twins, especially with disease activity.

Worth noting for this clonotype: Its target is unknown.

The germline V gene encodes CDR1 SGHKS and CDR2 YYEKEE (reference sequence). The CDR3 is made up of 14 amino acids. TCRdb reprocessed the 5' RACE reads and keeps a single row for each CDR3 protein, giving no DNA. The sample is made up of about 300,000 distinct CDR3 sequences, and the top ten hold less than 6.5% of it. The clonotype originates from a human donor with ulcerative colitis or Crohn's disease, or a healthy co-twin of an affected twin (not recorded which). The sample was blood. V gene TRBV5-5 combines with J gene TRBJ2-1; lacking DNA, the TRBD1 call made by TCRdb goes unchecked. This CDR3 is CASSLRGYRNEQFF.